Sequencing of this TCR beta chain was carried out in a study of T cell responses to AZD1222 COVID-19 vaccine (dated by TCRdb to the early 2020s). Context from the whole study: AZD1222 recipients with second doses at about 4 weeks or about 12 weeks were pooled, because spike-specific TCR depth and breadth did not differ between schedules. TCR sequencing covered 233 trial participants: about 210 given two doses of AZD1222 and 26 given two doses of MenACWY control vaccine. Trial participants were enrolled into age subgroups of 18-55, 56-69 and 70-plus years, which contained around 140, 26 and 57 TCR-sequenced participants, respectively.

The CDR3 regions of human TCRbeta chains were analyzed by immunosequencing. Regarding the original processing steps: Repertoire TCRs were matched against a reference library of SARS-CoV-2-specific TCRs generated with the MIRA antigen-specificity platform. Breadth meant the fraction of unique TCRs that were SARS-CoV-2-associated, whereas depth meant the fraction of total T cells that were SARS-CoV-2-associated. Using the MIRA data, each spike-specific TCR was mapped to the spike region that the TCR reacts to and placed in a CD4 or CD8 class. Log10-transformed breadth and depth values were compared by one-way ANOVA with Sidak's multiple comparisons tests. TCRdb stores this immuneACCESS table with in-frame sequences only. Part of the clones is absent; in the studies checked, under half of the shortfall reflects unresolved V genes, and no reason is known for the rest. That table gives V, J and clone size, and the DNA gave D and trimming. The sample yields some 100,000 clones; around nine tenths were counted once. The ten largest clones capture approximately 3.3% of the sample.

Points the paper makes about the study in general: The vaccine-associated CD4 TCRs covered the entire spike protein, and the dominant responses fell in regions 160-218 and 743-854. Conclusions about previously exposed vaccinees are limited because only five to seven AZD1222 recipients were SARS-CoV-2 seropositive at baseline. Reportedly, almost half of the unique spike-specific TCRs recognized epitopes lying outside the regions that are mutated in the B.1.351 and B.1.1.7 variants. Because no day 14 peak-response samples were available, the repertoires could be characterized only after the peak T cell response. After two AZD1222 doses, spike-specific TCR breadth and depth were significantly higher than at day 0 and than in MenACWY recipients. The 56-69-year group was small, and its depth increase did not reach significance, likely because of low power. Participants were mostly white British, with more females than males. The authors suggested clonal diversity may have been underestimated.

V loses 4 bases of germline sequence and J loses 3 bases, and the interval between the two ends is 9 bases. The germline V gene yields ENHRY for CDR1 and SYGVKD for CDR2. Measured from the cysteine to the phenylalanine, the CDR3 is 13 residues long. Only CDR3 DNA is held: 39 bases, read in frame from base 1. As for this clone: Its antigen remains undetermined. The record has no base qualities; no much larger clone is one base away.

The sample's time point label is to be understood as: baseline before first vaccination. Vaccinee samples came from UK trials COV001 and COV002, including a single-blind randomized controlled phase 2/3 trial of AZD1222 (ChAdOx1 nCoV-19) in healthy adults. For TCRbeta chain sequencing, PBMC samples were collected from trial participants at day 0 and at day 28 after the second dose. Specimen: peripheral blood, collected on day 0 of AZD1222 vaccination. The chain was built from TRBV10-3 and TRBJ1-1; no D gene is confidently identified. The TCR comes from an adult in good health. The bases read TGTGCCATCAGTGGTCGGGGAGACACTGAAGCTTTCTTT. It codes for CAISGRGDTEAFF.